This T cell receptor (beta chain) was recovered during a study of T cells in Graves' hyperthyroidism and ophthalmopathy. Study-wide findings and caveats: Researchers found most expanded thyroid clonotypes above 0.001 in blood as well.

Ten or more counts support this clonotype. The antigen is unknown. Researchers amplified the TCR beta CDR3 regions from RNA transcripts. Carried out on the TCR CDR3, a first-round RT-PCR used the HTBI primer set. TCRdb recomputed calls from the multiplex PCR reads with MiXCR, one row per CDR3 protein. This table has about 290,000 distinct CDR3 sequences, over 12% appearing once. Not enrolled were patients with uncontrolled infection, other autoimmune disease, pregnancy or lactation. This blood was taken when hyperthyroidism was first diagnosed, before any ophthalmopathy symptoms existed. PBMCs came from around 9.7 ml fresh peripheral blood. The CDR3 runs to 15 residues. Looked up from germline, CDR1 is SGHRS and CDR2 is YFSETQ. With 1 base removed from V and 5 bases from J, the gap between germline ends came to 13 bases.

This chain uses TRBV5-1 with TRBJ2-4; perhaps TRBD2 as D (6 bases). Material: blood. The source is a woman aged 50 to 60 with Graves' hyperthyroidism that later progressed to Graves' ophthalmopathy. The CDR3 region is CASSLSSGTQNIQYF. Written as DNA, the CDR3 is TGCGCCAGCAGCTTGTCGTCCGGGACTCAAAACATTCAGTACTTC. Supplemented by reference TRBV5-1 and TRBJ2-4, the full variable domain reads KAGVTQTPRYLIKTRGQQVTLSCSPISGHRSVSWYQQTPGQGLQFLFEYFSETQRNKGNFPGRFSGRQFSNSRSEMNVSTLELGDSALYLCASSLSSGTQNIQYFGAGTRLSVL.